The 16 T cell receptor beta chains below all came from one sample that was sequenced in a study of CD8 T cells in ankylosing spondylitis. Using its own MiXCR run on the 5' RACE reads, TCRdb lists one record per CDR3 protein. The table has more than 150,000 distinct CDR3 sequences, roughly 18% seen once. Sequenced: blood, either unsorted or a sorted T cell fraction (not recorded which). All receptors come from a male donor aged 10-35 years with ankylosing spondylitis or in good health (not recorded which).

V and J are TRBV3-1 and TRBJ2-2; TRBD2 agrees at 10 bases. CDR3 length equals 16 residues. Germline V lookup: CDR1 LGHDT, CDR2 YNNKEL (reference sequence). V dropped 3 bases and J dropped 7; count of bases not matched to a gene: 8. CDR3 sequence (DNA): TGTGCCAGCAGCCATCCGCTAGCGGGAGTCATCGGGGAGCTGTTTTTT. Its protein is CASSHPLAGVIGELFF.

This clonotype was detected many times. The chain links TRBV18 to TRBJ2-5, with D unresolved. Germline V gene data show CDR1 as KGHSH and CDR2 as LQKENI. The ends were cut back, 6 bases at V and 2 bases at J, with 7 bases in the middle. CDR3 length: 12 residues. CDR3 region: CASSREQETQYF. CDR3 bases: TGTGCCAGCTCCCGAGAACAAGAGACCCAGTACTTC.

This clonotype was detected ten times or more. The rearrangement joins TRBV20-1 to TRBJ2-1, with 10 bases that match TRBD1. Germline trimming cut 0 bases from V and 5 bases from J; bases unmatched to any gene: 4. The germline CDR1 and CDR2 sequences are DFQATT and SNEGSKA (reference sequence). The CDR3 extends over 15 amino acids. The CDR3 DNA is TGCAGTGCTAGAGACAAGGACAGGGGGGACAATGAGCAGTTCTTC. Its protein is CSARDKDRGDNEQFF.

This clonotype appeared many times. V gene TRBV7-8 combines with J gene TRBJ2-2; the D gene could be TRBD1 or TRBD2 (5 bases each). The germline gives CDR1 SGHVS, CDR2 FQNEAQ. V was clipped by 7 bases and J by 1 base, with 16 bases between them. CDR3 length: 16 amino acids. The CDR3 protein is CASMLRDPLNTGELFF. CDR3 nucleotides: TGTGCCAGCATGCTAAGGGACCCATTGAACACCGGGGAGCTGTTTTTT.

This chain links TRBV4-3 with TRBJ1-4; no clear D. Trimming removed 0 bases at V and 10 bases at J, with 9 bases between. Germline V lookup: CDR1 LGHNA, CDR2 YSLEER. This CDR3 is built from 13 residues. The DNA of the CDR3 is TGCGCCAGCAGCCAAGAGTGGGGTGGAAAACTGTTTTTT. It encodes CASSQEWGGKLFF.

This clonotype was seen at least ten times. V is TRBV7-2 and J is TRBJ2-3; D remains ambiguous. The ends were cut back, 1 base at V and 4 bases at J, with 6 bases in the middle. This CDR3 spans 13 amino acids. Germline CDR1 reads SGHTA; CDR2 reads FQGNSA. CDR3 coding DNA: TGTGCCAGCAGCTTAGTTTTTTCAGATACGCAGTATTTT. It is translated as CASSLVFSDTQYF.

This clonotype was detected ten times or more. The chain uses TRBV7-9 and TRBJ1-6; 9 bases agree with TRBD1. This CDR3 has 15 amino acids. Germline CDR1 SEHNR, CDR2 FQNEAQ (reference sequence). V lost 5 bases to trimming and J lost 6 bases; unmatched junction nucleotides: 5. Here the CDR3 reads CASSATGGLNSPLHF. CDR3 DNA sequence: TGTGCCAGCAGCGCGACAGGGGGTCTTAATTCACCCCTCCACTTT.

This clonotype has a count of ten or more. This chain uses TRBV14 with TRBJ2-1; 7 bases are a match to TRBD2. V lost 1 base, J lost 3 bases, and 12 bases stayed unmatched. Germline assignment: CDR1 SGHDN and CDR2 FVKESK. This CDR3 has 18 amino acids. The CDR3 DNA follows: TGTGCCAGCAGCCAAGGAAACCTAGCGGTAGGAGTCTACAATGAGCAGTTCTTC. It codes for CASSQGNLAVGVYNEQFF.

This clonotype was counted at least ten times. The rearrangement links TRBV5-1 to TRBJ2-6; D not resolved. The germline V gene has CDR1 SGHRS and CDR2 YFSETQ. The CDR3 runs 18 residues. Trimming removed 4 bases at V and 0 bases at J, with 17 bases between. The CDR3 coding sequence is TGCGCCAGCAGCGCCTATTCTTCACAGATCTCTGGGGCCAACGTCCTGACTTTC. Translated: CASSAYSSQISGANVLTF.

The genes are TRBV6-2 or TRBV6-3 and TRBJ2-1, with D unclear. Trimming removed 4 bases from V and 7 bases from J, with 14 bases in between. Germline V gene sequence: CDR1 MNHEY, CDR2 SVGEGT. There are 14 residues in the CDR3. CDR3 protein: CASSSPGNRNEQFF. In nucleotides, the CDR3 is TGTGCCAGCAGTTCCCCCGGTAATCGTAATGAGCAGTTCTTC.

This clonotype was found many times. CDR3 DNA sequence: TGTGCCAGCAGAATGGGACCACCGGAGCCCCAGCATTTT. Protein sequence: CASRMGPPEPQHF. J is TRBJ1-5 and V is TRBV6-2 or TRBV6-3; the D gene is possibly TRBD1 (5 bases). The CDR3 is 13 residues long. Germline loops: CDR1 MNHEY, CDR2 SVGEGT. Trimming stripped 6 bases from V and 8 bases from J, with 14 bases between.

This clonotype was counted many times. The rearrangement links TRBV20-1 to TRBJ2-1; the match to TRBD2 covers 9 bases. V shed 5 bases, J shed 5 bases, and the junction held 7 bases outside the gene matches. CDR1 is DFQATT, CDR2 SNEGSKA, per germline (reference sequence). The CDR3 is made up of 14 amino acids. The CDR3 loop reads CSALAGTTNNEQFF. CDR3 DNA: TGCAGTGCTCTAGCGGGGACAACCAACAATGAGCAGTTCTTC.

J is TRBJ2-1 and V is TRBV11-3; maybe TRBD1 (5 bases). This CDR3 is 15 amino acids long. Germline-derived CDR1 and CDR2 are SGHNT and YENEEA. V lost 0 bases to trimming and J lost 2 bases, with 8 bases between them. The CDR3 DNA follows: TGTGCCAGCAGCTTAGAAGGGGTCGCCTACAATGAGCAGTTCTTC. Translated: CASSLEGVAYNEQFF.

This clonotype was counted at least ten times. V and J are TRBV6-5 and TRBJ1-5; unclear D gene. From germline, CDR1 is MNHEY and CDR2 SVGAGI. This CDR3 spans 15 amino acids. V shed 4 bases and J shed 4 bases, with 14 bases lying between them. CDR3 bases: TGTGCCAGCAGTTCCGTGGGGATTGGGAATCAGCCCCAGCATTTT. It encodes CASSSVGIGNQPQHF.

There are a few counts of this clonotype. The rearrangement links TRBV28 to TRBJ2-7; 10 bases map to TRBD2. Trimming removed 8 bases from V and 5 bases from J; junction bases left unmatched: 6. The CDR3 sequence is 13 residues long. Germline V gene data show CDR1 as MDHEN and CDR2 as SYDVKM. CDR3 nucleotides: TGTGCCAGCGGCCTAGCGGGAGAAGACGAGCAGTACTTC. Its translation: CASGLAGEDEQYF.

This clonotype was observed a single time. This chain links TRBV29-1 with TRBJ2-5; D may be TRBD1 (6 bases). Germline V gives CDR1 SQVTM, CDR2 ANQGSEA. Trimming cost V 6 bases and J 5 bases, with 13 bases left between them. This CDR3 region has 12 residues. The DNA for the CDR3 is TGCAGCGTGAGGGCAGGGGTGGAGACCCAGTACTTC. It yields the protein CSVRAGVETQYF. Full variable domain (rest looked up from reference TRBV29-1 and TRBJ2-5): SAVISQKPSRDICQRGTSLTIQCQVDSQVTMMFWYRQQPGQSLTLIATANQGSEATYESGFVIDKFPISRPNLTFSTLTVSNMSPEDSSIYLCSVRAGVETQYFGPGTRLLVL.